The 16 T cell receptor beta chains listed next were all sequenced from one sample in a study of prognosis after radiotherapy for stage I lung cancer. The study amplified the TCR beta CDR3 region from genomic DNA. This amplification was carried out by two rounds of multiplex PCR. First-round PCR used primers specific to each TRBV and TRBJ gene. TCRdb itself ran the multiplex PCR reads through MiXCR, one entry per CDR3 protein. The table shows about 24,000 distinct CDR3 sequences, with approximately 40% occurring only once. The sample in question was PBMCs, obtained before or after stereotactic body radiation therapy (not recorded which). The receptor source for this set is a donor over 45 with non-small cell lung cancer.

Note on this clonotype: One end of the junction is discordant with germline, which a read error may explain. This chain joins TRBV6-9 and TRBJ1-2; the match to TRBD1 covers 8 bases. Germline CDR1 MNHGY, CDR2 SVAAGI. The CDR3 covers 16 residues. In DNA, the CDR3 is TGTTCCAGCAGTTCGGGGACAGGAATTAGGGACTATGGCTACACCTTC. Amino acids: CSSSSGTGIRDYGYTF.

This clonotype was seen repeatedly, ten times or more. This chain joins TRBV2 and TRBJ2-7; D perhaps matches TRBD1 (6 bases). The CDR3 consists of 13 residues. V lost 6 bases to trimming and J lost 4 bases, with 13 bases between them. Germline CDR1 SNHLY, CDR2 FYNNEI. The CDR3 is CASSPGTQYEQYF. In DNA, the CDR3 is TGTGCCAGCAGCCCCGGGACACAATACGAGCAGTACTTC. Using reference TRBV2 and TRBJ2-7 for the parts outside the CDR3, the full variable domain is EPEVTQTPSHQVTQMGQEVILRCVPISNHLYFYWYRQILGQKVEFLVSFYNNEISEKSEIFDDQFSVERPDGSNFTLKIRSTKLEDSAMYFCASSPGTQYEQYFGPGTRLTVT.

This clonotype was recorded only once. The rearrangement links TRBV6-4 to TRBJ2-1, with 11 bases matching TRBD2. CDR1 and CDR2 from the germline V gene are MRHNA and SNTAGT. Losses at the gene ends were 6 bases for V and 8 bases for J; bases not matched to a gene: 9. The length of the CDR3 is 15 residues. CDR3 loop: CASSPNVLAGDEQFF. As DNA, the CDR3 is TGTGCCAGCAGCCCTAACGTACTAGCGGGAGATGAGCAGTTCTTC.

The chain carries TRBV12-5 and TRBJ2-2, with a possible D match to TRBD2 (6 bases). CDR1 and CDR2 (germline): LGHNT, FRNRAP. The CDR3 has 15 amino acids. Trimming left V 4 bases short and J 7 bases short, with 16 bases between. The CDR3 protein is CASGWGERRNGELFF. The DNA for the CDR3 is TGTGCTAGTGGTTGGGGGGAGCGCAGGAACGGGGAGCTGTTTTTT.

This clonotype was counted at least ten times. The V and J genes are TRBV12-3 or TRBV12-4 and TRBJ2-6; tentatively, D is TRBD1 (5 bases). V dropped 5 bases and J dropped 0 bases, with 14 bases sitting between them. The CDR3 is 17 residues long. The CDR3 DNA sequence: TGTGCCAGCAGTCCGGACATGGGGTTCTCTGGGGCCAACGTCCTGACTTTC. Protein sequence: CASSPDMGFSGANVLTF.

This clonotype appeared many times. This chain connects TRBV9 to TRBJ2-3; perhaps TRBD2 as D (7 bases). The CDR3 is 18 residues long. V was clipped by 4 bases and J by 0 bases, with 21 bases between them. Germline V gene data show CDR1 as SGDLS and CDR2 as YYNGEE. CDR3: CASSRGLGGLGSTDTQYF. DNA of the CDR3: TGTGCCAGCAGCCGCGGGCTCGGGGGGCTGGGGAGCACAGATACGCAGTATTTT.

In this sample, this clonotype turned up many times. The rearrangement links TRBV29-1 to TRBJ2-1, with D perhaps assigned TRBD1 or TRBD2 (5 bases each). CDR1 SQVTM and CDR2 ANQGSEA come from the germline V gene. CDR3 length equals 13 residues. With 8 bases removed from V and 3 bases from J, the gap between germline ends came to 14 bases. The CDR3 DNA reads as TGCAGCCACCGGGACGGACTCTACAATGAGCAGTTCTTC. It codes for CSHRDGLYNEQFF.

This clonotype has at least ten counts. The gene calls are TRBV7-9 and TRBJ2-3, with 10 positions matching TRBD2. The germline V gene has CDR1 SEHNR and CDR2 FQNEAQ (reference sequence). Unmatched junction bases numbered 8, after V lost 0 bases and J lost 2 bases. This CDR3 has 18 residues. The CDR3 here is CASSLALGLAGATDTQYF. The CDR3, as DNA: TGTGCCAGCAGCTTAGCGCTAGGGCTAGCGGGAGCCACAGATACGCAGTATTTT. Using reference TRBV7-9 and TRBJ2-3 for the parts outside the CDR3, the full variable domain is DTGVSQNPRHKITKRGQNVTFRCDPISEHNRLYWYRQTLGQGPEFLTYFQNEAQLEKSRLLSDRFSAERPKGSFSTLEIQRTEQGDSAMYLCASSLALGLAGATDTQYFGPGTRLTVL.

About this clonotype itself: A much larger clone lies one base from this, so it may be a read error. The chain is built from TRBV6-1 and TRBJ2-4; no reliable D call. Germline loops: CDR1 MNHNS, CDR2 SASEGT. The CDR3 contains 14 residues. Trimming left V 2 bases short and J 2 bases short, with 7 bases between. This CDR3 reads CASSERPSKNIQYF. For the CDR3, the DNA is TGTGCCAGCAGTGAAAGGCCTTCCAAAAACATTCAGTACTTC.

This clonotype showed up just once. At one of its ends the junction is not consistent with the germline gene, which may arise from a read error. The chain recombines TRBV7-2 with TRBJ2-1, with 11 bases that match TRBD2. Germline-derived CDR1 and CDR2 are SGHTA and FQGNSA. CDR3 length equals 18 residues. The CDR3 sequence: CASSLRASGRTSYNEQLF. The CDR3 DNA is TGTGCCAGCAGCTTAAGGGCTAGCGGGAGGACATCCTACAATGAGCAGCTCTTC.

This clonotype was recorded many times. The V call is TRBV6-9, the J call TRBJ1-5; D remains unclear. The germline CDR1 and CDR2 sequences are MNHGY and SVAAGI. The V end lost 4 bases, the J end lost 0 bases, and 10 bases lay between the germline ends. CDR3 length: 15 residues. The CDR3, as DNA: TGTGCCAGCAGTTCCCACGGATATAGCAATCAGCCCCAGCATTTT. Protein sequence: CASSSHGYSNQPQHF.

CDR3 sequence: CASSPRGWGLETQYF. CDR3 DNA sequence: TGTGCCAGTAGTCCCCGAGGATGGGGGCTTGAGACCCAGTACTTC. V and J are TRBV27 and TRBJ2-5, with D possibly being TRBD1 (6 bases). This CDR3 comprises 15 residues. Germline V gives CDR1 MNHEY, CDR2 SMNVEV (reference sequence). Between the trimmed V and J ends, which lost 9 bases and 5 bases, there was a span of 22 bases.

Relative to its sample, this clonotype is medium-sized. The chain combines TRBV6-1 with TRBJ2-3; 7 positions agree with TRBD1. Germline V gene data show CDR1 as MNHNS and CDR2 as SASEGT. The V and J ends lost 1 base and 3 bases, in that order; junction bases with no gene match: 7. The CDR3 consists of 16 residues. The CDR3 DNA reads TGTGCCAGCAGTGAAGAAGGGACAGCTGCAACAGATACGCAGTATTTT. This translates into CASSEEGTAATDTQYF.

In its sample, this clonotype is medium-sized (0.01 to 0.1%). The rearrangement links TRBV24-1 to TRBJ2-1; D gene uncertain. There are 14 residues in the CDR3. Germline assignment: CDR1 KGHDR and CDR2 SFDVKD. V was pared by 4 bases and J by 7 bases, with 13 bases between. CDR3 DNA sequence: TGTGCCACCAGTGACCCGTCGCTAGGAAATGAGCAGTTCTTC. Protein sequence: CATSDPSLGNEQFF.

By share of the sample, this clonotype is medium-sized (0.01 to 0.1%). The chain carries TRBV5-1 and TRBJ1-2; TRBD1 is a possible D gene (5 bases). Germline V gene lookup returns CDR1 SGHRS and CDR2 YFSETQ. V lost 4 bases and J 0 bases, leaving 13 bases between the germline ends. There are 15 residues in the CDR3. CDR3 in DNA: TGCGCCAGCAGCAGAGCGGGGGATCCTAACTATGGCTACACCTTC. Translation: CASSRAGDPNYGYTF.

To note about this clonotype: A far larger clone is one nucleotide away, so this likely arose from a read error. CDR3 DNA: TGTGCCAGCAGTGAAGCGGATCCCTCTGGGGGAGAGCAGTTCTTC. Its protein product is CASSEADPSGGEQFF. The genes are TRBV2 and TRBJ2-5; D tentatively fits TRBD1 or TRBD2 (5 bases each). With the DNA end fitting TRBJ2-1 better, the J assignment may be wrong. The CDR3 is made up of 15 amino acids. Germline CDR1 reads SNHLY; CDR2 reads FYNNEI.